The sample holds a few counts of the clone carrying this T cell receptor (beta chain). Its antigen is not known. Per germline, CDR1 LNHDA and CDR2 SQIVND (reference sequence). The CDR3 has 14 residues. The germline V and J ends were trimmed by 7 bases and 4 bases, with 16 bases remaining between them. This entry is derived from a study of tumor-infiltrating lymphocytes in localized non-small cell lung cancer. Findings and limits, study-wide: Tumors had more T cell infiltration than uninvolved lung, per TCRbeta sequencing and CD3 counts. Only some patients had TCR sequencing, depending on available tissue. Different pieces of the same tissue went to different assays, confounding technical variation with intratumor heterogeneity. Recurrence-free survival showed no association with tumor T-cell fraction.

Clones were sequenced by immunoSEQ multiplex PCR, and TCRdb holds only the in-frame ones, with some missing. The sample lists about 29,000 clones, approximately 83% occurring once. The origin of this receptor is a human donor with non-small cell lung cancer. What was sequenced was lung tumor tissue. The chain employs TRBV19 and TRBJ1-2, with D possibly being TRBD1 (6 bases). The CDR3 region is CASMRGGAAYGYTF. CDR3 sequence (DNA): TGTGCCAGTATGCGCGGGGGCGCTGCCTATGGCTACACCTTC.